These T cell receptor beta chains were read from a single sample in a study of CD8+CD57+ T cells in acquired aplastic anemia. TCRdb fed the reads into MiXCR, producing one record per CDR3 protein. The table includes about 110,000 distinct CDR3 sequences, 50% to 65% detected once. The source material was sorted CD4+, CD8+, or CD8+CD57+ T cells (not recorded which) from PBMCs. The origin of the receptors is a human donor in good health, serving as a control. Each CDR3 is given with its conserved first and last residue. The D gene is left open where the match is weak. Not all rows give a size; the values are once, few, many and, for expanded clones, a class.

J gene | D gene | V gene | clone size | CDR3 DNA | CDR3 protein
TRBJ2-7 | TRBD1 | TRBV7-2 | . | TGTGCCAGCAGCCCAGGGACAGGGACCTACGAGCAGTACTTC | CASSPGTGTYEQYF
TRBJ1-1 | . | TRBV19 | . | TGTGCCAGTAGTATCAACAGGGTAAACACTGAAGCTTTCTTT | CASSINRVNTEAFF
TRBJ1-6 | . | TRBV7-2 | many | TGTGCCAGCAGCCCGCGGGAACTCGGTAGCAATTCACCCCTCCACTTT | CASSPRELGSNSPLHF
TRBJ1-1 | . | TRBV10-3 | . | TGTGCCATCAGTGAGGAGGGGCTAGGGCCACAAGCTTTCTTT | CAISEEGLGPQAFF
TRBJ1-2 | . | TRBV19 | . | TGTGCCAGTAGTGTAGGGGGTTTCGGCTATGGCTACACCTTC | CASSVGGFGYGYTF
TRBJ2-7 | TRBD2 | TRBV29-1 | . | TGCAGCGTTGACCCCGGGGGGTACGAGCAGTACTTC | CSVDPGGYEQYF
TRBJ2-7 | . | TRBV11-1 | many | TGTGCCAGCAGCTTTAGGGAAAATCTCTACGAGCAGTACTTC | CASSFRENLYEQYF
TRBJ1-6 | . | TRBV10-3 | . | TGTGCCACTCTACAGGGATGGGATTCACCCCTCCACTTT | CATLQGWDSPLHF
TRBJ1-2 | . | TRBV2 | . | TGTGCCATCAGTGTCGACGGGGGCTACACCTTC | CAISVDGGYTF
TRBJ1-4 | . | TRBV2 | once | TGTGCCAGCAGGGAAACAGAAAAACTGTTTTTT | CASRETEKLFF
TRBJ2-7 | . | TRBV11-2 | many | TGTGCCAGCAGCCTGACAAGCCAGGGCGGATACGAGCAGTACTTC | CASSLTSQGGYEQYF
TRBJ2-7 | . | TRBV20-1 | . | TGCAGTGCTAGAGATGCAAGGGACTACGAGCAGTACTTC | CSARDARDYEQYF
TRBJ2-7 | . | TRBV25-1 | . | TGTGCCAGCAGTGGGGGGGGCAGGGGGATCGGGGAGCAGTACTTC | CASSGGGRGIGEQYF
TRBJ1-6 | . | TRBV19 | . | TGTGCCAGTAGTGGCAAAGTTAATTCACCCCTCCACTTT | CASSGKVNSPLHF
TRBJ1-2 | TRBD1 | TRBV7-2 | . | TGTGCCAGCAGCCCTCGACAGGGGGGGTACTATGGCTACACCTTC | CASSPRQGGYYGYTF
TRBJ2-7 | . | TRBV5-1 | many | TGCGCCAGCAGCTTGGAGGGGGGTTACGAGCAGTACTTC | CASSLEGGYEQYF
TRBJ1-1 | . | TRBV15 | . | TGTGCCACCAGCAGAGATCTATCGAACACTGAAGCTTTCTTT | CATSRDLSNTEAFF
TRBJ2-7 | . | TRBV29-1 | many | TGCAGCGTTGAACTGGGGGTTAGGACCTACGAGCAGTACTTC | CSVELGVRTYEQYF
TRBJ2-5 | TRBD2 | TRBV9 | many | TGTGCCAGCAGCGTAGACCCAGGACTAGCGGGGGGGGAGACCCAGTACTTC | CASSVDPGLAGGETQYF